A selection of T cell receptor beta chains follows, all from one sample in a study of cytomegalovirus exposure and HLA in healthy donors. Libraries were prepared by immunoSEQ multiplex PCR; TCRdb keeps only in-frame clonotypes and omits some of them. This table holds roughly 180,000 clones, 85% found once. Sequenced: PBMCs. The source is a boy between 2 and 10 years old in good health and CMV-seronegative. The CDR3 runs from the conserved cysteine through the conserved F or W. Fields, in order: J gene, clone size, V gene, D gene, CDR3 DNA, CDR3 protein. The D gene is left open where the match is weak. Only part of the rows carry a size: once, few, many, or a class if the clone is expanded.

J: TRBJ1-3
size: NA
V: TRBV7-9
D: NA
DNA: TGTGCCAGCAGCTTACCGGGGGAGTCTGGAAACACCATATATTTT
CDR3: CASSLPGESGNTIYF

J: TRBJ1-1
size: NA
V: TRBV9
D: NA
DNA: TGTGCCAGCAGCGTAGTTCCAGGGTTGGGGACTGAAGCTTTCTTT
CDR3: CASSVVPGLGTEAFF

J: TRBJ2-1
size: NA
V: TRBV5-4
D: TRBD1
DNA: TGTGCCAGCAGCTCCCGGGACAGGGGGGTCTACAATGAGCAGTTCTTC
CDR3: CASSSRDRGVYNEQFF

J: TRBJ1-1
size: NA
V: TRBV10-1
D: TRBD1
DNA: TGCGCCAGCAGTCGGACAGGGACCACTGAAGCTTTCTTT
CDR3: CASSRTGTTEAFF

J: TRBJ1-1
size: NA
V: TRBV19
D: TRBD1
DNA: TGTGCCAGTATATCAGGGGGCGCAGGTTTAGGAGCTTTCTTT
CDR3: CASISGGAGLGAFF

J: TRBJ2-5
size: NA
V: TRBV11-2
D: NA
DNA: TGTGCCAGTAAGACCGGGTCCAGCCTTCGACAAGAGACCCAGTACTTC
CDR3: CASKTGSSLRQETQYF

J: TRBJ2-3
size: once
V: TRBV5-6
D: TRBD2
DNA: TGTGCCAGCAGCTTACTAGCGGGGGGGCGGTGGGGCACAGATACGCAGTATTTT
CDR3: CASSLLAGGRWGTDTQYF

J: TRBJ2-5
size: NA
V: TRBV5-4
D: TRBD2
DNA: TGTGCCAGCAGCTTGGATAGGACTAGCGGGGGCCAAGAGACCCAGTACTTC
CDR3: CASSLDRTSGGQETQYF

J: TRBJ2-1
size: NA
V: TRBV5-5
D: NA
DNA: TGTGCCAGCACCCACGGACTGTCTCAACGGAATGAGCAGTTCTTC
CDR3: CASTHGLSQRNEQFF

J: TRBJ1-3
size: NA
V: TRBV4-2
D: NA
DNA: TGTGCCAGCAGCCAAGCTACAGGGATCTCTGGAAACACCATATATTTT
CDR3: CASSQATGISGNTIYF

J: TRBJ2-7
size: few
V: TRBV5-4
D: TRBD1
DNA: TGTGCCAGCAGCTTGAGTGCGGACAGGAGCCTCTACGAGCAGTACTTC
CDR3: CASSLSADRSLYEQYF

J: TRBJ2-2
size: NA
V: TRBV7-6
D: TRBD2
DNA: TGTGCCAGCAGCCTCCTGGGAGGGAGGCGGAACACCGGGGAGCTGTTTTTT
CDR3: CASSLLGGRRNTGELFF

J: TRBJ2-1
size: few
V: TRBV6-6
D: NA
DNA: TGTGCCAGCGGGACTCCGTACAATGAGCAGTTCTTC
CDR3: CASGTPYNEQFF

J: TRBJ2-2
size: once
V: TRBV11-2
D: NA
DNA: TGTGCCAGCAGCTTAGAGCGGCTAGCCGGGGAGCTGTTTTTT
CDR3: CASSLERLAGELFF

J: TRBJ2-2
size: NA
V: TRBV2
D: NA
DNA: TGTGCCAGCAAGGACGGGACACGCAACACCGGGGAGCTGTTTTTT
CDR3: CASKDGTRNTGELFF

J: TRBJ1-4
size: NA
V: TRBV7-9
D: NA
DNA: TGTGCCAGCAGCTTAAAGGGAGGGACTAATGAAAAACTGTTTTTT
CDR3: CASSLKGGTNEKLFF

J: TRBJ2-7
size: NA
V: TRBV28
D: TRBD2
DNA: TGTGCCAGCAGTTTAGTTCTAGCGGGAGGTCCCAGCTCCTACGAGCAGTACTTC
CDR3: CASSLVLAGGPSSYEQYF

J: TRBJ2-1
size: NA
V: TRBV25-1
D: TRBD2
DNA: TGTGCCAGCAGGGGACTAGCGGGGGGAGTCAATGAGCAGTTCTTC
CDR3: CASRGLAGGVNEQFF

J: TRBJ1-1
size: NA
V: TRBV19
D: NA
DNA: TGTGCAACTCGAACAGGGAACACTGAAGCTTTCTTT
CDR3: CATRTGNTEAFF

J: TRBJ1-2
size: NA
V: TRBV4-1
D: TRBD1
DNA: TGCGCCAGCAGCCAAGTCCAACCGGGACAGGGGGCGTGTAGCTACACCTTC
CDR3: CASSQVQPGQGACSYTF

J: TRBJ2-4
size: NA
V: TRBV27
D: NA
DNA: TGTGCCAGCAGTTTTCGGGGGAAAAACATTCAGTACTTC
CDR3: CASSFRGKNIQYF

J: TRBJ2-5
size: NA
V: TRBV10-2
D: TRBD2
DNA: TGCGCCAGCAGTGTGACTAGCAACCAAGAGACCCAGTACTTC
CDR3: CASSVTSNQETQYF

J: TRBJ1-2
size: NA
V: TRBV6-6
D: NA
DNA: TGTGCCACCCTCCGTTATGGCTACACCTTC
CDR3: CATLRYGYTF

J: TRBJ2-5
size: NA
V: TRBV7-9
D: NA
DNA: TGTGCCAGCAGCTCTGGGGGGGGCCCCCGGGCAGAGACCCAGTACTTC
CDR3: CASSSGGGPRAETQYF

J: TRBJ1-6
size: NA
V: TRBV27
D: TRBD1
DNA: TGTGCCAGCAGTACTCCGGGACAGGGTAGACCCCTCCACTTT
CDR3: CASSTPGQGRPLHF

J: TRBJ1-1
size: once
V: TRBV28
D: TRBD1
DNA: TGTGCCAGCAGTCCTTGGGGACAGAAAAACACTGAAGCTTTCTTT
CDR3: CASSPWGQKNTEAFF

J: TRBJ1-4
size: NA
V: TRBV29-1
D: NA
DNA: TGCAGCGCCTCAAGCGGTTCGCTTGAAAAACTGTTTTTT
CDR3: CSASSGSLEKLFF

J: TRBJ2-1
size: NA
V: TRBV30
D: TRBD2
DNA: TGTGCCTGGAGTGTCTCCCTCACTAGCGCGTCCTACAATGAGCAGTTCTTC
CDR3: CAWSVSLTSASYNEQFF

J: TRBJ1-1
size: NA
V: TRBV5-4
D: NA
DNA: TGTGCCAGCAGCTTGGTCAGGGACACTGAAGCTTTCTTT
CDR3: CASSLVRDTEAFF

J: TRBJ1-1
size: NA
V: TRBV13
D: TRBD1
DNA: TGTGCCAGCAGCTGGCCGGCGGACAGGGAGAAGGCTTTCTTT
CDR3: CASSWPADREKAFF

J: TRBJ2-7
size: once
V: TRBV13
D: TRBD2
DNA: TGTGCCAGCAGCTTCTCGGGTAGCGGGAGATACGAGCAGTGCTTC
CDR3: CASSFSGSGRYEQCF

J: TRBJ1-2
size: NA
V: TRBV6-6
D: NA
DNA: TGTGCCAGCAGCCCCGTACAGGAAACGGGCTACACCTTC
CDR3: CASSPVQETGYTF